The following is a T cell receptor (beta chain) sequence with its context. The repertoire was sequenced with immunoSEQ multiplex PCR; TCRdb's copy has only in-frame clones and lacks some. Seen here are roughly 400,000 clones, nearly 90% observed once, and the top ten hold 1.2% to 1.5%. The entry originates in a study of blood T cell repertoires in COVID-19. The sequenced sample was PBMCs or T cells enriched from blood (not recorded which). The receptor comes from a woman aged 18-30 years who had been exposed to COVID-19.

The CDR3 here is CATSDFGGSGANVLTF. The DNA of the CDR3 is TGTGCCACCAGTGATTTTGGAGGGTCTGGGGCCAACGTCCTGACTTTC. The V gene is TRBV24-1, the J gene TRBJ2-6; a possible D gene is TRBD2 (6 bases). V gave up 1 base and J gave up 1 base, with 7 bases separating them. Germline CDR1 KGHDR, CDR2 SFDVKD. This CDR3 has 16 residues.